Listed below are T cell receptor beta chains from one sample, sequenced in a study of blood T cell repertoires in COVID-19. Sequencing used immunoSEQ multiplex PCR; TCRdb keeps in-frame clones, though not all of them. In the table there are about 220,000 clones, more than 85% of which are singletons. Material: peripheral blood. These receptors were taken from a middle-aged man with acute or convalescent COVID-19. Both conserved end residues are part of each CDR3. The D gene is left open where the match is weak. Clone size is not always given. Where it is, it says once, few, many or a class for expanded clones.

size,J,D,V,CDR3,DNA
once,TRBJ1-6,NA,TRBV14,CASSPRSPGNSPLHF,TGTGCCAGCAGCCCAAGGTCCCCGGGAAATTCACCCCTCCACTTT
NA,TRBJ2-7,TRBD1,TRBV7-6,CASSLVAGQGIREQYF,TGTGCCAGCAGCTTAGTTGCGGGACAGGGAATCCGCGAGCAGTACTTC
NA,TRBJ1-2,TRBD1,TRBV28,CASRPRTGANYGYTF,TGTGCCAGCAGACCCCGGACAGGGGCCAACTATGGCTACACCTTC
NA,TRBJ1-3,NA,TRBV5-1,CASSLRQADTIYF,TGCGCCAGCAGCCTCCGACAGGCGGACACCATATATTTT
NA,TRBJ2-7,TRBD1,TRBV27,CASRVKASGQGGGEQYF,TGTGCCAGCAGGGTCAAGGCCTCGGGACAGGGGGGAGGCGAGCAGTACTTC
NA,TRBJ2-4,NA,TRBV2,CASSELAKNIQYF,TGTGCCAGCAGTGAACTAGCCAAAAACATTCAGTACTTC
NA,TRBJ2-7,NA,TRBV23-1,CASRTDRTTREQYF,TGCGCCAGCAGGACCGACAGGACGACCCGCGAGCAGTACTTC
NA,TRBJ1-5,NA,TRBV5-6,CASSFSGLGNQPQHF,TGTGCCAGCAGCTTCTCAGGGTTAGGCAATCAGCCCCAGCATTTT
NA,TRBJ1-1,TRBD1,TRBV7-2,CASSTGGSTEAFF,TGTGCCAGCAGCACAGGGGGTTCGACTGAAGCTTTCTTT
NA,TRBJ2-2,NA,TRBV19,CASSILQGGTGELFF,TGTGCCAGTAGTATACTTCAGGGGGGCACCGGGGAGCTGTTTTTT
NA,TRBJ1-1,NA,TRBV28,CASRLMNTEAFF,TGTGCCAGCAGGCTAATGAACACTGAAGCTTTCTTT
NA,TRBJ1-1,NA,TRBV5-1,CASAPAGGAALIF,TGCGCCAGCGCCCCGGCCGGGGGGGCCGCACTTATCTTT
NA,TRBJ2-1,TRBD1,TRBV27,CASSLGDRVDEQFF,TGTGCCAGCAGTTTAGGGGACAGGGTAGATGAGCAGTTCTTC
NA,TRBJ2-7,NA,TRBV11-2,CASSSIRRFSHRYEQYF,TGTGCCAGCAGCTCTATCCGGAGGTTCTCTCACAGATACGAGCAGTACTTC
NA,TRBJ2-1,TRBD2,TRBV27,CASSGGVTSYNEQFF,TGTGCCAGCTCCGGGGGGGTGACATCCTACAATGAGCAGTTCTTC
NA,TRBJ2-4,TRBD1,TRBV19,CASSRDSYSIQYF,TGTGCCAGTAGTAGGGACAGTTACAGCATTCAGTACTTC
NA,TRBJ2-5,TRBD2,TRBV9,CASSVAGGQETQYF,TGTGCCAGCAGCGTAGCGGGGGGACAAGAGACCCAGTACTTC
NA,TRBJ2-7,TRBD2,TRBV9,CASSASGTSTYEQYF,TGTGCCAGCAGCGCCTCCGGGACTAGTACCTACGAGCAGTACTTC
NA,TRBJ2-7,NA,TRBV21-1,CASSKAPVRSGCSYEQYF,TGTGCCAGCAGCAAAGCCCCAGTCAGATCAGGCTGCTCCTACGAGCAGTACTTC
NA,TRBJ2-3,TRBD2,TRBV3-1/TRBV3-2,CASSQTSGSGTQYF,TGTGCCAGCAGTCAGACTAGCGGGAGTGGTACGCAGTATTTT
NA,TRBJ2-7,NA,TRBV11-2,CASSLDLFDEVGVPYEQYF,TGTGCCAGCAGCTTAGATCTGTTTGATGAGGTGGGAGTGCCCTACGAGCAGTACTTC
NA,TRBJ2-5,TRBD2,TRBV28,CASSMRTRLEETQYF,TGTGCCAGCAGCATGCGGACTAGATTGGAAGAGACCCAGTACTTC
NA,TRBJ1-1,TRBD1,TRBV5-5,CASSFGQASTEAFF,TGTGCCAGCAGCTTTGGACAGGCGAGCACTGAAGCTTTCTTT
NA,TRBJ1-1,TRBD1,TRBV27,CASSFATGYHTEAFF,TGTGCCAGCAGTTTCGCGACAGGGTATCACACTGAAGCTTTCTTT
NA,TRBJ2-1,TRBD2,TRBV9,CASSSRTSGNYNEQFF,TGTGCCAGCAGCTCTCGGACTAGCGGAAACTACAATGAGCAGTTCTTC
NA,TRBJ1-5,NA,TRBV25-1,CASSEGAVGPQHF,TGTGCCAGCAGTGAAGGGGCAGTTGGGCCCCAGCATTTT
NA,TRBJ2-1,NA,TRBV20-1,CSASSFSGGGPYNEQFF,TGCAGTGCTAGTTCTTTCAGCGGCGGAGGGCCGTACAATGAGCAGTTCTTC
NA,TRBJ2-7,TRBD1,TRBV2,CASRSGTGFYEQYF,TGTGCCAGCAGAAGCGGGACAGGGTTCTACGAGCAGTACTTC
NA,TRBJ1-2,TRBD1,TRBV11-2,CASSLEGQQANYGYTF,TGTGCCAGCAGCTTAGAGGGACAGCAAGCTAACTATGGCTACACCTTC
NA,TRBJ2-3,TRBD2,TRBV28,CASSLKSGRAEDTQYF,TGTGCCAGCAGTTTAAAAAGCGGGAGGGCCGAAGATACGCAGTATTTT
NA,TRBJ2-3,TRBD2,TRBV19,CASSKLAGPTDTQYF,TGTGCCAGTAGTAAGCTAGCGGGTCCTACAGATACGCAGTATTTT
NA,TRBJ1-2,NA,TRBV7-6,CASSSTADYGYTF,TGTGCCAGCAGTTCGACAGCTGACTATGGCTACACCTTC
NA,TRBJ1-1,NA,TRBV19,CASSIVGGAAFF,TGTGCCAGTAGTATAGTTGGGGGGGCGGCTTTCTTT
NA,TRBJ2-3,NA,TRBV2,CTQRGDTQYF,TGTACCCAAAGAGGAGATACGCAGTATTTT
once,TRBJ2-5,NA,TRBV19,CASSMFGYAEAETQYF,TGTGCCAGTAGTATGTTCGGCTACGCGGAGGCAGAGACCCAGTACTTC
NA,TRBJ2-1,TRBD2,TRBV7-3,CASSLRRRGSYNEQFF,TGTGCCAGCAGCTTACGGAGGCGGGGGTCCTACAATGAGCAGTTCTTC
NA,TRBJ2-3,NA,TRBV7-9,CASSPRRGQGTDTQYF,TGTGCCAGCAGCCCACGGCGGGGGCAAGGTACAGATACGCAGTATTTT
NA,TRBJ2-3,NA,TRBV25-1,CASSAGTDTQYF,TGTGCCAGCAGTGCAGGGACAGATACGCAGTATTTT